This T cell receptor beta chain was recovered during a study of blood T cell repertoires in COVID-19. Germline-derived CDR1 and CDR2 are MNHEY and SMNVEV (reference sequence). The length of the CDR3 is 15 residues. The J segment lost 4 bases and the V segment lost 3 bases, leaving 8 bases of the junction unmatched. Only in-frame clones appear in the TCRdb table, and some are missing; sequencing was by immunoSEQ multiplex PCR. Here the sample spans around 170,000 clones, approximately 80% being singletons. Input material: PBMCs or T cells enriched from blood (not recorded which). This TCR was sampled from a man aged 55 to 70 who had been exposed to COVID-19. V is TRBV27 and J is TRBJ2-5; 7 nucleotides line up with TRBD2. CDR3 coding DNA: TGTGCCAGCAGTTTTGGGGGAGGGAGGGGAGAGACCCAGTACTTC. The encoded protein is CASSFGGGRGETQYF.